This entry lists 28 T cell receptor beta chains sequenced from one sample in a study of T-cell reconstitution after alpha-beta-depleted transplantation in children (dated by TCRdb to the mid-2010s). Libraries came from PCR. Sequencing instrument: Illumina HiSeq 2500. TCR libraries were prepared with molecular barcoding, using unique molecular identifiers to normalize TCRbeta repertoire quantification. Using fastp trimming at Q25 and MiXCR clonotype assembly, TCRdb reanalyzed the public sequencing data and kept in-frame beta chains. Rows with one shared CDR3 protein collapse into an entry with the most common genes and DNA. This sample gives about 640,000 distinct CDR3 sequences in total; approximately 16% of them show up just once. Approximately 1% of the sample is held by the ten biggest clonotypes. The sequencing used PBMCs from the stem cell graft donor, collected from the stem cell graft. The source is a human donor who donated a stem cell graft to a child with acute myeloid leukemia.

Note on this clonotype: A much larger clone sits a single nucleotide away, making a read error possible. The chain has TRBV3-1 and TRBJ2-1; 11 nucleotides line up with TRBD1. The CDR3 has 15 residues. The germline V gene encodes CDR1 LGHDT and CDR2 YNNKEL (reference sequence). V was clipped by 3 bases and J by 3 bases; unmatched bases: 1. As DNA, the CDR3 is TGTGCCAGCAGCCAGGGACAGGGGGGCTACAATGAGCAGTTCTTC. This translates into CASSQGQGGYNEQFF.

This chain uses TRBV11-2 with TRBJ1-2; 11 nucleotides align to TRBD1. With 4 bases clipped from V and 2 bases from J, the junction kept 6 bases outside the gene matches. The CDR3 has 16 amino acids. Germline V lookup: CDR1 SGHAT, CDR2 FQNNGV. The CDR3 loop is CASSSYRTGGNYGYTF. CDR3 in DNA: TGTGCCAGCAGCTCTTACCGGACAGGGGGCAACTATGGCTACACCTTC.

The CDR3 sequence: CAWRDAGQFNTGELFF. In DNA form, the CDR3 reads TGTGCCTGGAGGGACGCTGGACAGTTCAACACCGGGGAGCTGTTTTTT. The rearrangement uses TRBV30 and TRBJ2-2, with D possibly being TRBD1 (6 bases). Deletions cut 3 bases from V and 2 bases from J, with 16 bases between. CDR3 length: 16 residues. Germline V CDR1 and CDR2: GTSNPN, SVGIG (reference sequence).

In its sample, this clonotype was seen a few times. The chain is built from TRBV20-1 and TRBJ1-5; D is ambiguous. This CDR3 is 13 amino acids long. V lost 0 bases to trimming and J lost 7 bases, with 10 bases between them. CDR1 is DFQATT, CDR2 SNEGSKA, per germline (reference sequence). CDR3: CSARDLTDQPQHF. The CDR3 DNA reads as TGCAGTGCTAGAGATCTCACGGACCAGCCCCAGCATTTT.

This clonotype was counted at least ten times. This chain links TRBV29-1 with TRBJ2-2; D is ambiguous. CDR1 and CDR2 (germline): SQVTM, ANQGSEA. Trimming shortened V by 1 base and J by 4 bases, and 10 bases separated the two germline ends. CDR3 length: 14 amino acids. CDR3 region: CSVEVGSGTGELFF. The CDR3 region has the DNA TGCAGCGTTGAAGTGGGGTCGGGCACCGGGGAGCTGTTTTTT.

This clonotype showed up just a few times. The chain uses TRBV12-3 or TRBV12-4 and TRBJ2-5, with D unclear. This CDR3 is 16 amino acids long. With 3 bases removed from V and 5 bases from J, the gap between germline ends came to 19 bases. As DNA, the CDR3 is TGTGCCAGCAGTTTTTCGACCCACTCCCAAGGGGAGACCCAGTACTTC. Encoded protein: CASSFSTHSQGETQYF.

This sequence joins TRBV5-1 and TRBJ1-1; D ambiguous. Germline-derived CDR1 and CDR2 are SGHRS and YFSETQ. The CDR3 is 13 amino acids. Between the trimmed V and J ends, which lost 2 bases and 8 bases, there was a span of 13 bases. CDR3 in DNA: TGCGCCAGCAGCTTTAACCCGTTGGGGGAAGCTTTCTTT. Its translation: CASSFNPLGEAFF.

The CDR3 here is CASTWGQFYEQYV. CDR3 DNA sequence: TGTGCCAGCACCTGGGGACAGTTCTACGAGCAGTACGTC. The gene calls are TRBV6-1 and TRBJ2-7; 7 positions agree with TRBD1. The trim removed 7 bases at V and 3 bases at J, leaving 6 bases unmatched. Germline V lookup: CDR1 MNHNS, CDR2 SASEGT. This CDR3 spans 13 amino acids.

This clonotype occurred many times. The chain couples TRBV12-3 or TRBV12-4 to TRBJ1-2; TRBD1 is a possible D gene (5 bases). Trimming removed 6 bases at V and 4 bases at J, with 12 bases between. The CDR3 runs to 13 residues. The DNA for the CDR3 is TGTGCCAGCAGCTTTCGGGGGGGCTATGGCTACACCTTC. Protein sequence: CASSFRGGYGYTF.

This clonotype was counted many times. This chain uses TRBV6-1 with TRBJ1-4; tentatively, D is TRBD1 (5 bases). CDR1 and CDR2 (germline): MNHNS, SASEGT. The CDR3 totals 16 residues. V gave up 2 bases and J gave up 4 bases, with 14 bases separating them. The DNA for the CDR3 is TGTGCCAGCAGTGAACTCGGACACCCAAATAATGAAAAACTGTTTTTT. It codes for CASSELGHPNNEKLFF.

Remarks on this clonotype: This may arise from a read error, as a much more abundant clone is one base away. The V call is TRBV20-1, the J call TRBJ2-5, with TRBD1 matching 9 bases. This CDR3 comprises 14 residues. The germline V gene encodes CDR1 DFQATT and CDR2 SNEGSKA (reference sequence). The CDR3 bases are TGCAGTGCTAATACAGGGGGCGGCGAAGAGACCCAGCACTTC. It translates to CSANTGGGEETQHF.

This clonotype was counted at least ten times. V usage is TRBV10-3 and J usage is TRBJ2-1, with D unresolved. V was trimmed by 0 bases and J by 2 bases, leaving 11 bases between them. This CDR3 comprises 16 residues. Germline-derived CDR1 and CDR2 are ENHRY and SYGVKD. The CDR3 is CAISESGTKPYNEQFF. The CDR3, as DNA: TGTGCCATCAGTGAGTCTGGTACAAAACCCTACAATGAGCAGTTCTTC.

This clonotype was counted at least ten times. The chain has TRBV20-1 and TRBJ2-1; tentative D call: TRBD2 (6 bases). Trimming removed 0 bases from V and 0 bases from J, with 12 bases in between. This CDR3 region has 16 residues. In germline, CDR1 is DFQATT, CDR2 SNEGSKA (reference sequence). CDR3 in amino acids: CSARDLPGSSYNEQFF. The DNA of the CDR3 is TGCAGTGCTAGAGATCTCCCCGGGAGCTCCTACAATGAGCAGTTCTTC.

The CDR3 spells CASSFWRGGSPLHF. The CDR3 bases are TGTGCCAGCAGTTTCTGGAGGGGAGGATCACCCCTCCACTTT. The chain carries TRBV12-3 or TRBV12-4 and TRBJ1-6; perhaps TRBD1 as D (5 bases). Trimming took 3 bases from V and 10 from J, leaving 13 bases between them. The CDR3 extends over 14 amino acids.

The CDR3 loop reads CASSVASTATNYGYTF. CDR3 DNA: TGTGCCAGCAGCGTAGCATCTACAGCGACGAACTATGGCTACACCTTC. The chain employs TRBV9 and TRBJ1-2; D not certain. This CDR3 contains 16 residues. Trimming left V 0 bases short and J 2 bases short, with 14 bases between. Germline assignment: CDR1 SGDLS and CDR2 YYNGEE.

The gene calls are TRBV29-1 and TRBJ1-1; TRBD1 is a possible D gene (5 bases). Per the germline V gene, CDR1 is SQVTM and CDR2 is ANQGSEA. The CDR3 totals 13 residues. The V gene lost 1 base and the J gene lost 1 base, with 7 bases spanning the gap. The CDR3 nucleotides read TGCAGCGTTGAAGGCGGACAGAACACTGAAGCTTTCTTT. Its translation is CSVEGGQNTEAFF.

In DNA, the CDR3 is TGCAGTGCTAGAGATCGAAGCGGCAGTGCCTACGAGCAGTACTTC. The encoded protein is CSARDRSGSAYEQYF. The chain joins TRBV20-1 to TRBJ2-7; D might be TRBD2 (5 bases). The CDR3 covers 15 residues. The V and J ends lost 0 bases and 2 bases respectively, with 14 bases between them. Germline V gene data show CDR1 as DFQATT and CDR2 as SNEGSKA (reference sequence).

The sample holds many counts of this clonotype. The CDR3 coding sequence is TGTGCCAGCAGTTTATCCGGGACCCCAGATACGCAGTATTTT. It specifies CASSLSGTPDTQYF. This rearrangement joins TRBV27 to TRBJ2-3, with D tentatively TRBD1 or TRBD2 (5 bases each). The CDR3 has 14 amino acids. Trimming pared 0 bases from V and 4 bases from J, leaving 8 bases between. Germline V gives CDR1 MNHEY, CDR2 SMNVEV (reference sequence).

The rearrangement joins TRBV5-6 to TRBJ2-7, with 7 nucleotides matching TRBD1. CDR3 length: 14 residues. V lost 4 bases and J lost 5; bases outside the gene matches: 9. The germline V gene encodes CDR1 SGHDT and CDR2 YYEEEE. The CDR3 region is CASSPDRAIHEQYV. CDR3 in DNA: TGTGCCAGCAGCCCAGACAGGGCGATACACGAGCAGTACGTC.

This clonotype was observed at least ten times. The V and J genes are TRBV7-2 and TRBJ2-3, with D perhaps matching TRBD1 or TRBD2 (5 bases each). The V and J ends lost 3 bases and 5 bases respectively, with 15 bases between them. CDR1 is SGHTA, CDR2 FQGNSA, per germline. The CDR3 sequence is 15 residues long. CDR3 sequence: CASSFGTSGGDTQYF. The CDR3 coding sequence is TGTGCCAGCAGCTTCGGGACCTCCGGAGGAGATACGCAGTATTTT.

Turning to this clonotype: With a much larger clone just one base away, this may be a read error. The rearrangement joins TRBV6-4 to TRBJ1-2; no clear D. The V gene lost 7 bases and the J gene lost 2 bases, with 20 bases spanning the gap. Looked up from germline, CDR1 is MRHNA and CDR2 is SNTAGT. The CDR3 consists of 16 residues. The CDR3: CASIDPGRGPNYGYTF. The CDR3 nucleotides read TGTGCCAGCATTGATCCGGGCCGCGGCCCCAACTATGGCTACACCTTC.

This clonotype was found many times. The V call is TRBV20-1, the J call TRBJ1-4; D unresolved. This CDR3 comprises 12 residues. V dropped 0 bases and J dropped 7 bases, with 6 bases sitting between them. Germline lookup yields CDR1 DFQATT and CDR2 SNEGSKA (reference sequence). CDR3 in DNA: TGCAGTGCTAGAGATCTCAGTGAAAAACTGTTTTTT. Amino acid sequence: CSARDLSEKLFF.

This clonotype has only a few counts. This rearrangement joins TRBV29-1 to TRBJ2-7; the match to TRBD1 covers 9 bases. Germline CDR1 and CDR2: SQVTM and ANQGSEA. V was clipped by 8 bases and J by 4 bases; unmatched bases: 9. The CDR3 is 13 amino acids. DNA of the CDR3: TGCAGCTCCCGGGACAGGGAGGGGTACGAGCAGTACTTC. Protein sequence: CSSRDREGYEQYF.

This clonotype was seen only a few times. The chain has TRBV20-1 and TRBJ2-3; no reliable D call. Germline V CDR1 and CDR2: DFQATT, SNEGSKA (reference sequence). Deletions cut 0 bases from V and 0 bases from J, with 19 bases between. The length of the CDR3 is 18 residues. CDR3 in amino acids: CSARDSGGLITSTDTQYF. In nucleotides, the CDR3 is TGCAGTGCTAGAGATTCCGGTGGGTTAATAACTAGCACAGATACGCAGTATTTT.

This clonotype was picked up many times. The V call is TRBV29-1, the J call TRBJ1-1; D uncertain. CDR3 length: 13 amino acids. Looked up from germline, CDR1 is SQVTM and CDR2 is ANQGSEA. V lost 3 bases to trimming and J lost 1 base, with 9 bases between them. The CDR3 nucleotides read TGCAGCGTTGAGAGTCAGACGAACACTGAAGCTTTCTTT. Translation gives CSVESQTNTEAFF.

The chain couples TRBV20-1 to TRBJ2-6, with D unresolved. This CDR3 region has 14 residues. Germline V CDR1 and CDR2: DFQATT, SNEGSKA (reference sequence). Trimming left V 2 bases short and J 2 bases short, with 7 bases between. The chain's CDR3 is CSARIRAGANVLTF. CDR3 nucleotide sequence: TGCAGTGCTAGAATACGGGCTGGGGCCAACGTCCTGACTTTC.

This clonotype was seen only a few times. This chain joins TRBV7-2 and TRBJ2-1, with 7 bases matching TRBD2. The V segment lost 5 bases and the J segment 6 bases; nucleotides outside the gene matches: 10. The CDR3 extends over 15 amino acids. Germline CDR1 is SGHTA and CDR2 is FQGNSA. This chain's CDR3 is CASSLGEGGLNEQFF. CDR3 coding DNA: TGTGCCAGCAGCCTAGGTGAGGGAGGGCTCAATGAGCAGTTCTTC.

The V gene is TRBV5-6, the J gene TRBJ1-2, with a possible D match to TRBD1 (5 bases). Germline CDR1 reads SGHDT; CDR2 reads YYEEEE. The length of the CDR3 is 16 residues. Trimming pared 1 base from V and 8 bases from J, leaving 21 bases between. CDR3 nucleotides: TGTGCCAGCAGCTTGATTGGAACCGGGGCGGGCAGGGGCTACACCTTC. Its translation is CASSLIGTGAGRGYTF.